The entry below describes one T cell receptor beta chain. One end of the junction varies from germline; a read error may be responsible. TCR beta cDNA came from about 450 ng total RNA, primed with a constant-region primer. It was through three nested multiplex PCR rounds of slightly modified ARM-PCR that TCR beta libraries arose. Each of the first two PCR rounds ran about 9 cycles with TRBV1-TRBV30 forward and C-beta reverse primers. TCRdb re-called the multiplex PCR reads through MiXCR, storing one row per CDR3 protein. The sample has 180,000 or so distinct CDR3 sequences, 50% to 75% seen once. Blood RNA was derived from unsorted whole blood, and germline DNA was extracted too. Chronic HBV infection, untreated so far, was present in the patients. In advance of surgery, 4 to 4.5 milliliters of peripheral blood were collected. The data are from a study of tumor-infiltrating lymphocytes in primary liver carcinoma. Study in general: Male and female patients aged 30 to 69 years made up the cohort.

The CDR3 is made up of 14 amino acids. Germline V gives CDR1 SGHAT, CDR2 FQNNGV. This chain links TRBV11-2 with TRBJ2-5; TRBD2 is a possible D gene (5 bases). Source material: peripheral blood. The source of this sequence is a man in his forties with primary liver carcinoma and hepatitis B virus infection. The CDR3 is CASSLVAGKETQNF. CDR3 DNA sequence: TGTGCCAGTAGCTTAGTTGCGGGCAAAGAGACCCAGAACTTC. The full variable domain, rest sourced from reference TRBV11-2 and TRBJ2-5, is EAGVAQSPRYKIIEKRQSVAFWCNPISGHATLYWYQQILGQGPKLLIQFQNNGVVDDSQLPKDRFSAERLKGVDSTLKIQPAKLEDSAVYLCASSLVAGKETQNFGPGTRLLVL.